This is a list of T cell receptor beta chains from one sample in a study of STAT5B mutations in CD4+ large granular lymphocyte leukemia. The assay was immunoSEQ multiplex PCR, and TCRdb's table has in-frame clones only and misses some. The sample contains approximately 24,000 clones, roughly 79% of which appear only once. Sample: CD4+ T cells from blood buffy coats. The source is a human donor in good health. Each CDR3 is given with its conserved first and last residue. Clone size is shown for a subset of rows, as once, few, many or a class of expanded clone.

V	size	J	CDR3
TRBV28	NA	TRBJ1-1	CASSLGSGESEAFF
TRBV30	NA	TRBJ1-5	CAWSRGTGGRSNQPQHF
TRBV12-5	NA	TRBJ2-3	CASGLLGTDTQYF
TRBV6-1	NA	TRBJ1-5	CASSEARYQPQHF
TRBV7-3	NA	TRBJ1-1	CASSKDRVSSGAFF
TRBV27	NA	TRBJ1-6	CASSFSRGQRNSPLHF
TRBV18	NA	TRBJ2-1	CASSPAGYSYNEQFF
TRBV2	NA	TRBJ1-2	CASSRDREAGGYTF
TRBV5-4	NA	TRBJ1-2	CASSWARQYNYGYTF
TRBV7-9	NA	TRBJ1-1	CASSLDGSRAFF
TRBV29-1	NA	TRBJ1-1	CSVARGGTEAFF
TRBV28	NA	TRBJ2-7	CASSLSGAGGYEQYF
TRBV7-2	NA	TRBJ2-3	CASSPPAPDTQYF
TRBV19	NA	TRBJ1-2	CASSPGTVSYGYTF
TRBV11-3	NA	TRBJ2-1	CASSLAGEVQEQFF
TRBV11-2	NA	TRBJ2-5	CASSLGSGLRTSQETQYF
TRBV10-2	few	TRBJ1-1	CASRGTANTEAFF
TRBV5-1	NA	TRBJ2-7	CASSLGVSRSSYEQYF
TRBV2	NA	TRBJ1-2	CASSEQVQGPGYTF
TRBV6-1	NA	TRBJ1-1	CASRKTGDTEAFF
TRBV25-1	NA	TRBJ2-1	CASSASLASNEQFF
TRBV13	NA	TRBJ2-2	CASSRPGTSGWNTGELFF
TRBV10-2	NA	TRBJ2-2	CASKSGGANTGELFF
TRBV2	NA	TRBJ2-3	CASSYSGTDTQYF
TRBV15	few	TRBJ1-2	CATSRESGQGYGYTF
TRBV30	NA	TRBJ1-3	CAWRIGLSGNTIYF
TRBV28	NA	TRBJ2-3	CASSAGQGADTQYF
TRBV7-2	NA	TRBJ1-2	CASSYDRGPDGYTF
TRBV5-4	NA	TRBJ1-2	CASSLRGVEYGYTF
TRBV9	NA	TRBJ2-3	CASSHLAGVADTQYF
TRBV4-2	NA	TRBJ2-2	CASSQSGTGWNTGELFF
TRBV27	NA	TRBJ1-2	CASSLGQGNYGYTF
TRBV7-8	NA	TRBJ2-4	CASSEEGGGAVRAKNIQYF
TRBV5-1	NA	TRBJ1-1	CASSSGLINTEAFF
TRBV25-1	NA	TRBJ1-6	CASANGAGVHSPLHF
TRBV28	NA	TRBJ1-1	CASTLGSTEAFF
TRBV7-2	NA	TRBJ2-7	CASSLVAVSYEQYF
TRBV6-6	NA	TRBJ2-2	CASSLGRTTNTGELFF
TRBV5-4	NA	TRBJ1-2	CASSLAPDRAYGYTF
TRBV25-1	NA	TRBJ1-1	CASSPGTGRSTEAFF
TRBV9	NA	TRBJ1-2	CASSVAGGHPYGYTF
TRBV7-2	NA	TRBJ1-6	CASSLDRQGSSYNSPLHF
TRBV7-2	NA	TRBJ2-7	CASSLGTETYEQYF
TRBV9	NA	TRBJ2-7	CASSAADDSYEQYF
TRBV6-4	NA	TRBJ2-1	CASSSGTTTLNEQFF
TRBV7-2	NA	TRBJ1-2	CASSSGQGYGYTF
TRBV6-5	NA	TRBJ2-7	CASSYRPPRGVQYF
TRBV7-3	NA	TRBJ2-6	CASSLPGANVLTF
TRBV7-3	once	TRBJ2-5	CASSSGPWETQYF
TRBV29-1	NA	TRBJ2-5	CSVVVILGETQYF
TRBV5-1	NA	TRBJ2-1	CASSSDSSYNEQFF
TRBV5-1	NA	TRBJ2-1	CASSPAVSGLYEQFF
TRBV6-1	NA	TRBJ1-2	CASSPRGQGHGYTF